The T cell receptor (beta chain) under discussion was sequenced for a study of OX40 agonist ivuxolimab in advanced cancers. Context from the whole study: Ivuxolimab was a fully human IgG2 agonistic monoclonal antibody targeting the costimulatory receptor OX40 (CD134). Intravenous ivuxolimab was administered to patients every 2 weeks at six dose levels: 0.01, 0.1, 0.3, 1.5, 3 and 10 mg/kg. In the dose-escalation cohort, around four fifths of patients were male, and the mean age was approximately 60 years, with a range of 23 to 79. Partial responses were achieved by three dose-escalation patients, of whom one had hepatocellular carcinoma and two had cutaneous melanoma. Patients were allowed to have had prior anti-PD-1, anti-PD-L1 or anti-CTLA-4 therapy, and roughly 40% of the dose-escalation patients had been treated with checkpoint inhibitors. Of the 50 or so patients in dose escalation, about 19 had hepatocellular carcinoma, approximately 15 had melanoma, 9 had renal cell carcinoma and 9 had head and neck cancer. Peripheral TCRbeta sequencing was intended to test whether TCR sequence diversity was altered and clonal T-cell expansion was caused by ivuxolimab. The paper covers the monotherapy dose-escalation part of the phase I ivuxolimab trial, which included N ≈ 52 patients. Study-wide conclusions, independent of this receptor: Clonal expansion of both CD4+ and CD8+ blood T cells was observed from baseline to week 6 at doses 0.1 to 3.0 mg/kg. On average, CD8+ T cells showed more expanded clones than CD4+ T cells after ivuxolimab. Low levels of normalized T-cell clonal expansion were also seen in some patients who did not respond. In the 0.1-3.0 mg/kg groups, partial responders were among the patients with the lowest normalized peripheral clonal expansion, particularly in CD8+ T cells. The antigen specificity of the clonally expanded peripheral T cells was not determined.

The CDR3 runs 17 amino acids, cysteine and phenylalanine included. Solely the CDR3 DNA is kept, with 51 bases framed from the first base. CDR1 and CDR2 (SGDLS, YYNGEE) derive from the germline V gene. The germline V and J ends show losses of 1 base and 3 bases respectively, and no gene match explains 6 bases of the junction. The trial excluded patients who had a history of autoimmune disease or were on systemic immunosuppression. Peripheral blood for TCR sequencing was collected from all dose cohorts at baseline, on cycle 4 day 1, and on cycle 7 day 1. Samples were obtained from an open-label, multicenter, first-in-human phase I dose-escalation trial of ivuxolimab. The trial enrolled adults with locally advanced or metastatic head and neck squamous cell, hepatocellular, melanoma or renal cell carcinoma. Before TCR sequencing, CD4+ T cells and CD8+ T cells from peripheral blood were sorted into separate populations.

With regard to this clone: Its antigen remains undetermined. Per-base qualities were not stored, and no clone one base away is much larger.

For sequencing of the TCRbeta CDR3 region, genomic DNA was extracted from the sorted cells. The immunoSEQ Assay was used to sequence the TCRbeta CDR3 regions. In its TCRdb copy, this immuneACCESS table keeps in-frame sequences only and misses some clones. Where compared with another copy, unresolved V genes explain less than half of these, and the others have no known cause. The sample includes about 46,000 clones, with 75% to 90% observed a single time. The ten largest clones add up to around 11% of the sample. The TCR originated in an adult with an advanced solid tumor such as melanoma, head and neck, liver or kidney cancer. The specimen was CD4+ or CD8+ T cells sorted from blood, collected in a trial of the OX40 agonist ivuxolimab. Recombination joined TRBV9 with TRBJ2-2; 10 bases in the middle match TRBD2. The CDR3 here reads CASSVQSGRVDTGELFF. The DNA sequence is given as TGTGCCAGCAGCGTACAGAGCGGGAGGGTGGACACCGGGGAGCTGTTTTTT.